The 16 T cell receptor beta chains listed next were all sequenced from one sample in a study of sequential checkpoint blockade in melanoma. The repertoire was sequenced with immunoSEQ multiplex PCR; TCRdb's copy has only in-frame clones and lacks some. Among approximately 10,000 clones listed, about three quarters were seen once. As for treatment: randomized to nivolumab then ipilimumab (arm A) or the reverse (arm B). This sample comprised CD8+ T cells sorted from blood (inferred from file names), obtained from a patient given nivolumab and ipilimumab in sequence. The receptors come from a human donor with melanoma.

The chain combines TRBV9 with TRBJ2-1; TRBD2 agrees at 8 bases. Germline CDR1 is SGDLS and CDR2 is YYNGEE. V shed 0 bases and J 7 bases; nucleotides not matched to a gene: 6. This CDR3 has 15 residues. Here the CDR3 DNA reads TGTGCCAGCAGCGTAGTAGCTAGCGGGCCGAATGAGCAGTTCTTC. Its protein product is CASSVVASGPNEQFF.

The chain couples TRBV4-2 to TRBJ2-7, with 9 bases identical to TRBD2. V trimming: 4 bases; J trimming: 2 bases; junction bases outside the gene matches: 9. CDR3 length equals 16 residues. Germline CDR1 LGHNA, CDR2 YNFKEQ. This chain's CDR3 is CASSRDRPSGTYEQYF. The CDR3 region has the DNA TGTGCCAGCAGCCGAGATAGGCCTAGCGGGACCTACGAGCAGTACTTC.

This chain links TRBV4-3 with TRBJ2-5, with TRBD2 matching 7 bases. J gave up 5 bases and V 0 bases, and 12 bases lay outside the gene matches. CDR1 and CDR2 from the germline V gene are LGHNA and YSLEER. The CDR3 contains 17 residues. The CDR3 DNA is TGCGCCAGCAGCCAAGATCTCGGCGGGAGCCCAAGTGAGACCCAGTACTTC. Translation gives CASSQDLGGSPSETQYF.

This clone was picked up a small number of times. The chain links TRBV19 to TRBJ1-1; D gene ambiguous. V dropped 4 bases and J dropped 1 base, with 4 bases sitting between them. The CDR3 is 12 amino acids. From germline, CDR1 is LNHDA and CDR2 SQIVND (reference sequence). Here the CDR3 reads CASSTQNTEAFF. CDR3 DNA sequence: TGTGCCAGTAGTACACAGAACACTGAAGCTTTCTTT. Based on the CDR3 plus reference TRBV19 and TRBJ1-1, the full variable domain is DGGITQSPKYLFRKEGQNVTLSCEQNLNHDAMYWYRQDPGQGLRLIYYSQIVNDFQKGDIAEGYSVSREKKESFPLTVTSAQKNPTAFYLCASSTQNTEAFFGQGTRLTVV.

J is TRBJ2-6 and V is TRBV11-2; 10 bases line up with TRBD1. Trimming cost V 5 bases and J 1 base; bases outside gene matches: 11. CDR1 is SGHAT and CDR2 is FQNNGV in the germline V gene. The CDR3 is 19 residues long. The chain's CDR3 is CASSSFDRGLWSGANVLTF. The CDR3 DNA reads TGTGCCAGCAGCAGCTTTGACAGGGGGCTTTGGTCTGGGGCCAACGTCCTGACTTTC.

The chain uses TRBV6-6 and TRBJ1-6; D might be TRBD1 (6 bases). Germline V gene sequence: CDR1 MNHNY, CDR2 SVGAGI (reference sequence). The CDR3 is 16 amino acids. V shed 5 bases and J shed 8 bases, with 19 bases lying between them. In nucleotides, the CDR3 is TGTGCCAGCAGTCCTCTGGGGAGGGGGGCAGATTCACCCCTCCACTTT. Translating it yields CASSPLGRGADSPLHF.

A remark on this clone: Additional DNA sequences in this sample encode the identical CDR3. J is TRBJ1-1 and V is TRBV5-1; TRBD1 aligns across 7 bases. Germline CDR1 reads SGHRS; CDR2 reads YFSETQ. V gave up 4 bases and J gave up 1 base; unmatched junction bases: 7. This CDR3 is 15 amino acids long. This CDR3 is CASSLRGNRNTEAFF. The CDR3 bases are TGCGCCAGCAGCCTCAGGGGGAATAGGAACACTGAAGCTTTCTTT.

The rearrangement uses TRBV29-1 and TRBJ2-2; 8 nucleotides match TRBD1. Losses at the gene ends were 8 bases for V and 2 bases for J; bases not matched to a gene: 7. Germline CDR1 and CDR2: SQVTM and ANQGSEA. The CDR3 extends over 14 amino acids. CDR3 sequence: CSTGTGANTGELFF. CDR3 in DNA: TGCAGCACCGGGACAGGAGCCAACACCGGGGAGCTGTTTTTT.

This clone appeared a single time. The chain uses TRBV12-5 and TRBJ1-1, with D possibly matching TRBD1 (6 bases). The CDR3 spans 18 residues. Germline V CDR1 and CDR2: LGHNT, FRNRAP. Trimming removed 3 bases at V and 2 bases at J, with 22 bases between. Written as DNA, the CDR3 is TGTGCTAGTGGTTTCTTACTACCGGGACATGAAACTAACACTGAAGCTTTCTTT. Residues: CASGFLLPGHETNTEAFF.

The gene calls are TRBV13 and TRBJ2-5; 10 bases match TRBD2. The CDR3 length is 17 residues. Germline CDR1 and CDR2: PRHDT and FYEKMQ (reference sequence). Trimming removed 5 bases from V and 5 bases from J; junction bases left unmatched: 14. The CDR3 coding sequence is TGTGCCAGCAGCGCGACATGGGGCAGCGGGAGGGGGGAGACCCAGTACTTC. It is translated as CASSATWGSGRGETQYF.

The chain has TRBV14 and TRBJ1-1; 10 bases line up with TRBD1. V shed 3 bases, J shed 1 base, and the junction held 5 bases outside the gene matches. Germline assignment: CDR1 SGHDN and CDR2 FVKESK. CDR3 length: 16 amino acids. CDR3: CASSHRQGAGNTEAFF. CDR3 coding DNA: TGTGCCAGCAGCCACAGACAGGGGGCTGGGAACACTGAAGCTTTCTTT.

CDR3: CASSTPTSGSGRETQYF. The CDR3 region has the DNA TGTGCCAGCAGTACTCCGACTAGCGGGAGTGGTCGGGAGACCCAGTACTTC. The gene calls are TRBV2 and TRBJ2-5, with TRBD2 identical over 12 bases. Germline lookup yields CDR1 SNHLY and CDR2 FYNNEI. The CDR3 extends over 17 amino acids. The V and J ends lost 5 bases and 5 bases, in that order; junction bases with no gene match: 12.

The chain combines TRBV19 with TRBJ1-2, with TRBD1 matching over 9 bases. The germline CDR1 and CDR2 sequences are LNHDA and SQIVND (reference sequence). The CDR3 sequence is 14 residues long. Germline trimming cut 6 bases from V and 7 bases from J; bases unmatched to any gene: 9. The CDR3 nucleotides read TGTGCCAGTAGCACGAGGACAGGGGTACTTGGCTACACCTTC. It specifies CASSTRTGVLGYTF.

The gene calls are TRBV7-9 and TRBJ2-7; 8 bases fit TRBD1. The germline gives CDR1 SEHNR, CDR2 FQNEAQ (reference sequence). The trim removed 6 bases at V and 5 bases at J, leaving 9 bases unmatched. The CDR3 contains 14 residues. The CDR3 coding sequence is TGTGCCAGCAGTTTCCAGACAGGGGTCCACGAGCAGTACTTC. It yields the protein CASSFQTGVHEQYF.

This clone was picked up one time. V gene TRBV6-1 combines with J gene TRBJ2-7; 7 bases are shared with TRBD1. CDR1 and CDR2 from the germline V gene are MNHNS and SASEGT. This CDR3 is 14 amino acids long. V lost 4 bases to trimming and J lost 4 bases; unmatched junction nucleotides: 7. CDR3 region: CASSARDSVYEQYF. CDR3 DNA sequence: TGTGCCAGCAGTGCGAGGGACAGCGTTTACGAGCAGTACTTC.

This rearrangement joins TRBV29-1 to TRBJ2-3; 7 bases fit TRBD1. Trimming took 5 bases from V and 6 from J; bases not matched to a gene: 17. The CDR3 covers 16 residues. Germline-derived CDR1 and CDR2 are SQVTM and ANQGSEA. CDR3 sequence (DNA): TGCAGCGTTTCCCCGCTCGACAGGGTCCGGCGGGATACGCAGTATTTT. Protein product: CSVSPLDRVRRDTQYF.